The 27 T cell receptor beta chains below were found in one sample sequenced in a study of immune heterogeneity within non-small cell lung tumors. Template input was genomic DNA from bulk tumor (approximately 640 ng per sample). Biopsy collection occurred during surgery, with several far-apart biopsies per primary tumor. Their non-small cell lung cancer was newly diagnosed and untreated, and the patients underwent curative surgery. Multiplex PCR amplified TCR beta CDR3 with 32 V and 13 J primers. TCRdb re-analysed the multiplex PCR reads in MiXCR, keeping a single row per CDR3 protein. The sample lists around 4,700 distinct CDR3 sequences; around a fifth were seen once. Sequenced input: lung tumor tissue. These receptors all stem from a man aged 60 to 69 with non-small cell lung cancer.

This clonotype was seen a handful of times. The chain employs TRBV19 and TRBJ2-1; possibly TRBD1 for D (6 bases). Deletions cut 1 base from V and 8 bases from J, with 12 bases between. In germline, CDR1 is LNHDA, CDR2 SQIVND (reference sequence). The CDR3 consists of 14 residues. This CDR3 is CASSIGTGGDEQFF. The CDR3 nucleotides read TGTGCCAGTAGTATAGGGACTGGGGGCGATGAGCAGTTCTTC.

The sample holds one count of this clonotype. The V and J genes are TRBV5-4 and TRBJ2-5, with 9 nucleotides matching TRBD2. This CDR3 comprises 14 residues. With 0 bases clipped from V and 5 bases from J, the junction kept 2 bases outside the gene matches. The germline V gene encodes CDR1 SGHNT and CDR2 YYREEE (reference sequence). The CDR3 region is CASSLGTSVETQYF. CDR3 nucleotides: TGTGCCAGCAGCTTGGGGACTAGCGTCGAGACCCAGTACTTC.

This clonotype is judged large (0.1 to 1%). The chain has TRBV30 and TRBJ1-5, with D hard to call. V was clipped by 0 bases and J by 7 bases, with 10 bases between them. The germline V gene encodes CDR1 GTSNPN and CDR2 SVGIG (reference sequence). The CDR3 sequence is 13 residues long. The CDR3 DNA reads TGTGCCTGGAGTGTATCTGGGATCCAGCCCCAGCATTTT. Translation: CAWSVSGIQPQHF.

This clonotype is medium-sized in the sample. This chain links TRBV5-1 with TRBJ2-7, with 8 bases aligning to TRBD1. Per the germline V gene, CDR1 is SGHRS and CDR2 is YFSETQ. The CDR3 has 17 residues. Losses at the gene ends were 2 bases for V and 2 bases for J; bases not matched to a gene: 12. In DNA, the CDR3 is TGCGCCAGCAGCTTAGGACAGGGATGGAGGGGCCCCTACGAGCAGTACTTC. Translation gives CASSLGQGWRGPYEQYF.

A few counts support this clonotype. The chain is built from TRBV12-3 or TRBV12-4 and TRBJ2-5; 14 positions match TRBD2. Trimming at V came to 5 bases and at J to 5 bases, leaving 10 bases not matched to a gene. CDR3 length: 17 amino acids. The CDR3 reads CASSQPSGTSGSETQYF. The CDR3 DNA reads as TGTGCCAGCAGTCAACCTTCCGGGACTAGCGGGAGTGAGACCCAGTACTTC.

This clonotype is labeled as medium-sized (0.01 to 0.1%). This chain links TRBV11-2 with TRBJ1-3; D is perhaps TRBD1 (5 bases). Germline CDR1 SGHAT, CDR2 FQNNGV. The CDR3 has 14 amino acids. V gave up 5 bases and J gave up 2 bases, with 10 bases separating them. The CDR3 region is CASSRDLAGNTIYF. In DNA, the CDR3 is TGTGCCAGCAGCCGGGACTTAGCTGGAAACACCATATATTTT.

This clonotype showed up just a few times. The chain joins TRBV6-1 to TRBJ2-4, with 11 bases aligning to TRBD1. In germline, CDR1 is MNHNS, CDR2 SASEGT. There are 15 residues in the CDR3. V lost 8 bases to trimming and J lost 2 bases; unmatched junction nucleotides: 5. DNA for the CDR3: TGTGCCAGCTCCCGGGACAGGGGGTCCAAAAACATTCAGTACTTC. It translates to CASSRDRGSKNIQYF.

This clonotype is termed medium-sized. The genes are TRBV2 and TRBJ2-7; perhaps D is TRBD1 or TRBD2 (6 bases each). The germline gives CDR1 SNHLY, CDR2 FYNNEI. The CDR3 length is 13 residues. The V end was cut by 1 base, the J end by 6 bases, with 10 bases between. CDR3 bases: TGTGCCAGCAGTGAAGGCAGGGGAGGCGAGCAGTACTTC. This sequence encodes CASSEGRGGEQYF.

This clonotype showed up just a few times. J is TRBJ2-7 and V is TRBV7-8, with TRBD1 matching over 7 bases. The junction had 8 bases not matched to a gene; V was cut back by 0 bases and J by 6 bases. Looked up from germline, CDR1 is SGHVS and CDR2 is FQNEAQ. The CDR3 loop spans 15 amino acids. CDR3 nucleotide sequence: TGTGCCAGCAGCTTAGCGGGCAAGGGGGCACGCGAGCAGTACTTC. Translating it yields CASSLAGKGAREQYF.

By share of the sample, this clonotype is medium-sized. The rearrangement links TRBV5-1 to TRBJ2-7; a weak D match, TRBD2 (6 bases). Deletions cut 4 bases from V and 9 bases from J, with 11 bases between. Germline-derived CDR1 and CDR2 are SGHRS and YFSETQ. The CDR3 runs 11 residues. This chain's CDR3 is CASSTASAQYF. DNA for the CDR3: TGCGCCAGCAGCACGGCTAGCGCGCAGTACTTC.

This clonotype ranks as medium-sized. The chain uses TRBV6-1 and TRBJ2-7; D is undetermined. Looked up from germline, CDR1 is MNHNS and CDR2 is SASEGT. V shed 1 base and J shed 6 bases, with 13 bases lying between them. CDR3 length equals 14 residues. DNA of the CDR3: TGTGCCAGCAGTGAAGATCCGGTTTTGTCCGAGCAGTACTTC. Protein product: CASSEDPVLSEQYF.

Within the sample, this clonotype is medium-sized. V is TRBV3-1 and J is TRBJ2-3; D gene ambiguous. Germline V CDR1 and CDR2: LGHDT, YNNKEL (reference sequence). The CDR3 is made up of 13 amino acids. The V gene lost 7 bases and the J gene lost 5 bases, with 13 bases spanning the gap. CDR3 nucleotides: TGTGCCAGCAAGCCCGGTGCCGAAGATACGCAGTATTTT. Translated: CASKPGAEDTQYF.

This clonotype was seen more than once but under ten times. V is TRBV20-1 and J is TRBJ2-3; 8 bases line up with TRBD2. V was pared by 1 base and J by 4 bases, with 7 bases of the junction left unmatched. Per the germline V gene, CDR1 is DFQATT and CDR2 is SNEGSKA (reference sequence). CDR3 length: 15 amino acids. The CDR3 sequence is CSARGGAGGSDTQYF. In DNA form, the CDR3 reads TGCAGTGCTAGAGGAGGCGCGGGAGGTTCAGATACGCAGTATTTT.

The chain links TRBV12-3 or TRBV12-4 to TRBJ2-7; 12 positions agree with TRBD1. This CDR3 has 17 amino acids. Trimming took 1 base from V and 3 from J; bases not matched to a gene: 7. The CDR3: CASSLEGQGASGYEQYF. CDR3 in DNA: TGTGCCAGCAGTTTAGAGGGACAGGGGGCATCTGGCTACGAGCAGTACTTC.

By sample fraction, this clonotype is medium-sized (0.01 to 0.1%). The chain joins TRBV6-2 or TRBV6-3 to TRBJ2-7, with 7 bases fitting TRBD2. V was pared by 0 bases and J by 2 bases, with 7 bases of the junction left unmatched. The germline V gene encodes CDR1 MNHEY and CDR2 SVGEGT. The CDR3 spans 16 residues. The CDR3 spells CASSYSWSAGPYEQYF. In DNA form, the CDR3 reads TGTGCCAGCAGTTACTCGTGGTCAGCGGGGCCCTACGAGCAGTACTTC.

This clonotype showed up just a few times. The chain couples TRBV6-7 to TRBJ2-7, with 7 bases aligning to TRBD1. TRBV6-7 is an ORF, with its function uncertain. V lost 2 bases to trimming and J lost 3 bases; unmatched junction nucleotides: 13. CDR3 length: 17 amino acids. CDR3 nucleotide sequence: TGTGCCAGCAGTTACCCTAAGACAGGGTTGACTTTCTACGAGCAGTACTTC. Translation gives CASSYPKTGLTFYEQYF.

By sample fraction, this clonotype is large (0.1 to 1%). This chain links TRBV19 with TRBJ2-7; D possibly corresponds to TRBD2 (5 bases). Trimming removed 5 bases from V and 3 bases from J, with 14 bases in between. CDR3 length equals 14 residues. Germline V lookup: CDR1 LNHDA, CDR2 SQIVND (reference sequence). DNA of the CDR3: TGTGCCAGTAGTTTTGGACTCTTTAGCTACGAGCAGTACTTC. As protein: CASSFGLFSYEQYF. Together with reference TRBV19 and TRBJ2-7, the CDR3 gives the full variable domain: DGGITQSPKYLFRKEGQNVTLSCEQNLNHDAMYWYRQDPGQGLRLIYYSQIVNDFQKGDIAEGYSVSREKKESFPLTVTSAQKNPTAFYLCASSFGLFSYEQYFGPGTRLTVT.

In nucleotides, the CDR3 is TGTGCCAGCAGTTACTTTGGGCGCAGGGAGTATGGCTACACCTTC. Amino acid sequence: CASSYFGRREYGYTF. The chain links TRBV6-6 to TRBJ1-2; D is perhaps TRBD1 (5 bases). The CDR3 spans 15 residues. From germline, CDR1 is MNHNY and CDR2 SVGAGI (reference sequence). The V and J ends lost 1 base and 5 bases respectively, with 14 bases between them.

This clonotype came up a few times. This rearrangement joins TRBV11-3 to TRBJ2-2; 10 bases map to TRBD1. V lost 5 bases, J lost 4 bases, and 7 bases stayed unmatched. The V gene's germline CDR1 is SGHNT and CDR2 YENEEA. The CDR3 has 16 amino acids. CDR3 coding DNA: TGTGCCAGCAGCCTAGGGACAGGGGCGGGCACCGGGGAGCTGTTTTTT. It translates to CASSLGTGAGTGELFF.

This clonotype occurred a few times. The chain recombines TRBV30 with TRBJ2-3; tentatively, D is TRBD2 (6 bases). Germline V gives CDR1 GTSNPN, CDR2 SVGIG (reference sequence). V gave up 0 bases and J gave up 8 bases, with 12 bases separating them. The length of the CDR3 is 13 residues. This chain's CDR3 is CAWSVGTGATQYF. CDR3 in DNA: TGTGCCTGGAGTGTGGGGACGGGAGCTACGCAGTATTTT.

The chain joins TRBV9 to TRBJ1-1; tentatively, D is TRBD1 (5 bases). Germline V gives CDR1 SGDLS, CDR2 YYNGEE. This CDR3 has 15 residues. V dropped 0 bases and J dropped 4 bases, with 13 bases sitting between them. CDR3: CASSVDGGGFTEAFF. CDR3 nucleotides: TGTGCCAGCAGCGTAGATGGGGGTGGGTTCACTGAAGCTTTCTTT.

The chain carries TRBV6-2 or TRBV6-3 and TRBJ2-3, with no clear D. Germline-derived CDR1 and CDR2 are MNHEY and SVGEGT. Trimming took 0 bases from V and 2 from J, leaving 9 bases between them. The CDR3 runs 15 residues. CDR3 DNA sequence: TGTGCCAGCAGTTACTCGACCAGAGTCACAGATACGCAGTATTTT. It encodes CASSYSTRVTDTQYF.

This clonotype was observed a handful of times. The chain uses TRBV11-1 and TRBJ2-2, with 10 bases fitting TRBD2. The CDR3 spans 15 residues. Trimming at V came to 6 bases and at J to 4 bases, leaving 5 bases not matched to a gene. Germline V gene sequence: CDR1 SGHAT, CDR2 FQDESV (reference sequence). DNA for the CDR3: TGTGCCAGCAGGAGCGGGAGGGCCAGCACCGGGGAGCTGTTTTTT. This codes for CASRSGRASTGELFF.

Within the sample, this clonotype is medium-sized. The chain employs TRBV3-1 and TRBJ1-4; D gene unclear. Trimming removed 1 base from V and 1 base from J, with 7 bases in between. The CDR3 extends over 15 amino acids. Germline V gene sequence: CDR1 LGHDT, CDR2 YNNKEL (reference sequence). The CDR3 nucleotides read TGTGCCAGCAGCCAAGTCAGGTTAACTAATGAAAAACTGTTTTTT. Translating it yields CASSQVRLTNEKLFF. Supplemented by reference TRBV3-1 and TRBJ1-4, the full variable domain reads DTAVSQTPKYLVTQMGNDKSIKCEQNLGHDTMYWYKQDSKKFLKIMFSYNNKELIINETVPNRFSPKSPDKAHLNLHINSLELGDSAVYFCASSQVRLTNEKLFFGSGTQLSVL.

The chain is built from TRBV7-9 and TRBJ2-1; the match to TRBD2 covers 11 bases. The germline gives CDR1 SEHNR, CDR2 FQNEAQ (reference sequence). Unmatched junction bases numbered 15, after V lost 5 bases and J lost 9 bases. The CDR3 extends over 17 amino acids. Here the CDR3 DNA reads TGTGCCAGCAGCCGCCGGACTAGCGGGCACCTCGCCACTGAGCAGTTCTTC. Its translation is CASSRRTSGHLATEQFF.

This clonotype turned up a few times. This chain uses TRBV12-3 or TRBV12-4 with TRBJ1-2; 7 nucleotides match TRBD1. This CDR3 is 15 amino acids long. Germline trimming cut 5 bases from V and 2 bases from J; bases unmatched to any gene: 8. This chain's CDR3 is CASSVTGEGNYGYTF. CDR3 in DNA: TGTGCCAGCAGTGTAACAGGGGAGGGGAACTATGGCTACACCTTC.

This sequence joins TRBV28 and TRBJ2-1; D possibly matches TRBD1 or TRBD2 (5 bases each). CDR3 length: 14 amino acids. The germline V and J ends were trimmed by 5 bases and 9 bases, with 17 bases remaining between them. Germline-derived CDR1 and CDR2 are MDHEN and SYDVKM. The CDR3 nucleotides are TGTGCCAGCAGTCAAAACCGGGGCCCAGGTGAGCAGTTCTTC. Translated: CASSQNRGPGEQFF.